Included here is one TCR beta chain sequence, with context. The antigen is unknown. Using quantitative 5'-RACE with molecular barcodes, the authors made TCR beta libraries. TCRdb itself ran the 5' RACE reads through MiXCR, one entry per CDR3 protein. The repertoire includes fewer than 250,000 distinct CDR3 sequences, more than 25% of them detected once, and about 7% sits in the top ten. The CDR3 extends over 14 amino acids. Trimming removed 4 bases at V and 5 bases at J, with 14 bases between. CDR1 MNHNS and CDR2 SASEGT come from the germline V gene. The sample is drawn from a study of CD8 T cells in ankylosing spondylitis. Study-wide findings and caveats: Disease-associated clones were reportedly significantly overrepresented in matched ankylosing spondylitis synovial fluid. Characteristic, it appeared, of ankylosing spondylitis blood was a TCR beta motif of eight highly homologous variants.

The sequencing sample was made of blood, either unsorted or a sorted T cell fraction (not recorded which). This clonotype originated in a male donor with ankylosing spondylitis or in good health (not recorded which). The chain combines TRBV6-1 with TRBJ1-1, with D unresolved. This chain's CDR3 is CASSARSPRTEAFF. For the CDR3, the DNA is TGTGCCAGCAGTGCCCGATCGCCAAGGACTGAAGCTTTCTTT.